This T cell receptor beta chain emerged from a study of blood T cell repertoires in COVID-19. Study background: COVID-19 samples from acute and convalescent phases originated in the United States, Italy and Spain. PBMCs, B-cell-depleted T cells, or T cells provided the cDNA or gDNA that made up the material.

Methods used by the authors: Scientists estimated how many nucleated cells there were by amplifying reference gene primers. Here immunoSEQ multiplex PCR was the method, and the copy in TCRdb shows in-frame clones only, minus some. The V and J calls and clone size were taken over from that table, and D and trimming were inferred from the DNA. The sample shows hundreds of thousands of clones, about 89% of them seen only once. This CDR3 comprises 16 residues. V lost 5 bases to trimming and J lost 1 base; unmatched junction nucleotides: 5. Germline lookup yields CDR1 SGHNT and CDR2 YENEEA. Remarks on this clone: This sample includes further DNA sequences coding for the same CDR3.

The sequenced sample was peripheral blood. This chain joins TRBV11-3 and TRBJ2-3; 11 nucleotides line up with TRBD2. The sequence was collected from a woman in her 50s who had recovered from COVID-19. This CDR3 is CASSPGTSGRTDTQYF. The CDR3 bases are TGTGCCAGCAGCCCGGGGACTAGCGGACGCACAGATACGCAGTATTTT. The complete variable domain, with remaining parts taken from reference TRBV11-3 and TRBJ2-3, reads EAGVVQSPRYKIIEKKQPVAFWCNPISGHNTLYWYLQNLGQGPELLIRYENEEAVDDSQLPKDRFSAERLKGVDSTLKIQPAELGDSAVYLCASSPGTSGRTDTQYFGPGTRLTVL.